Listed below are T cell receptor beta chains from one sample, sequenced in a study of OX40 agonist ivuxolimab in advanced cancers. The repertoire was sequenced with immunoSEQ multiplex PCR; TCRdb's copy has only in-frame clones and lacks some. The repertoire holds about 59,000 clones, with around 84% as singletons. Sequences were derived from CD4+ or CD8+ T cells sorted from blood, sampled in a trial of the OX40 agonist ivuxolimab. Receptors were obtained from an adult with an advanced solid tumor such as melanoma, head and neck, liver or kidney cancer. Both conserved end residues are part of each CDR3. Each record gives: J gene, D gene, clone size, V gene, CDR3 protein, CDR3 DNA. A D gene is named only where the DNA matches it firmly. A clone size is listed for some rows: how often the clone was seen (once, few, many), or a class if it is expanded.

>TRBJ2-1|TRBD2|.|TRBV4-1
CASSEGRGLAGYNEQFF
TGCGCCAGCAGCGAGGGGAGGGGACTAGCGGGTTACAATGAGCAGTTCTTC
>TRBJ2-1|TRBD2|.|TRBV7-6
CASSFGLAGSSEQFF
TGTGCCAGCAGCTTCGGACTAGCGGGGAGCTCGGAGCAGTTCTTC
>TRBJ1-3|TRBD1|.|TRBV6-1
CASSQQGGGNTIYF
TGTGCCAGCAGCCAACAGGGGGGAGGAAACACCATATATTTT
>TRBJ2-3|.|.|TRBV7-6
CASSRGGRTDTQYF
TGTGCCAGCAGTCGTGGGGGCAGGACAGATACGCAGTATTTT
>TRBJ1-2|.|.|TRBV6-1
CASSVSTAAYGYTF
TGTGCCAGCAGTGTGAGTACCGCCGCCTATGGCTACACCTTC
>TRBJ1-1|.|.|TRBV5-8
CASAARGATEAFF
TGTGCCAGCGCCGCGCGAGGAGCCACTGAAGCTTTCTTT
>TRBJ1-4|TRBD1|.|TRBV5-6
CASSLDRGPNEKLFF
TGTGCCAGCAGCCTCGACAGGGGCCCTAATGAAAAACTGTTTTTT
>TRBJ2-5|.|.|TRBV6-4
CASKASWDQETQYF
TGTGCCAGCAAGGCTAGTTGGGACCAAGAGACCCAGTACTTC
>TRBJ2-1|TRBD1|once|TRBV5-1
CASSISGTDNEQFF
TGCGCCAGCAGCATTTCCGGGACAGACAATGAGCAGTTCTTC
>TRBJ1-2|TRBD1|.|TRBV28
CASSLQGGNYGYTF
TGTGCCAGCAGTTTACAGGGGGGGAACTATGGCTACACCTTC